This T cell receptor beta chain was observed in a study of T cells in localized non-small cell lung cancer. About this clone: Antigen: not known. A read error may produce the germline difference seen at one junction end.

CDR1 is SSHAT and CDR2 is FNYEAQ in the germline V gene (reference sequence). This CDR3 is built from 14 residues. Overall study results and limits: Clonality peaked in uninvolved adjacent lung rather than tumor. Appearing in adjacent lung were a median 57 of the top 100 tumor clones. Longer survival (overall) was linked to higher T cell density in blood. As only one tumor region underwent sequencing, heterogeneity remains possible.

Produced via immunoSEQ multiplex PCR; TCRdb's table is partial and in-frame only. The sample contains approximately 63,000 clones, approximately 90% of which appear only once. The material sequenced was peripheral blood, taken before any cancer treatment. V and J are TRBV7-7 and TRBJ2-5; D not certain. The TCR sequence derives from a man between 40 and 69 years old with stage I squamous cell lung carcinoma. The CDR3 region has the DNA TGTGCTAGCAGCTTATTGGCAGGCCAAGAGACCCAGTACTTC. It translates to CASSLLAGQETQYF.